These T cell receptor beta chains were read from a single sample in a study of cytomegalovirus exposure and HLA in healthy donors. Clones were read by immunoSEQ multiplex PCR, and TCRdb kept only the in-frame ones, dropping some. The repertoire holds about 150,000 clones, with about 82% as singletons. The sample taken for sequencing was PBMCs. Receptors originate from a human donor in good health. Both conserved end residues are part of each CDR3. D genes are given only for firm matches. Size values are once, few and many counts, or a class for expanded clones, and some rows have none.

d_gene,j_gene,abundance,v_gene,CDR3nt,CDR3aa
NA,TRBJ1-3,NA,TRBV7-2,TGTGCCAGCAGCTACGGCCCCACGAGGTCTGGAAACACCATATATTTT,CASSYGPTRSGNTIYF
NA,TRBJ2-7,few,TRBV5-6,TGTGCCAGCAGCTTCGCGGGACAGTTTTCCTACGAGCAGTACTTC,CASSFAGQFSYEQYF
NA,TRBJ1-3,NA,TRBV28,TGTGCCAGCAGTCCCATCATCCAGGGTTCTCTAAACTCTGGAAACACCATATATTTT,CASSPIIQGSLNSGNTIYF
TRBD2,TRBJ2-7,NA,TRBV5-6,TGTGCCAGCAGCCCCCTAGGGGGACTAGCGGGAGAGCAGTACTTC,CASSPLGGLAGEQYF
TRBD2,TRBJ2-7,NA,TRBV5-8,TGTGCCAGCAGCTTGGCCATGTTAGCGGGGAGAATCTCCTACGAGCAGTACTTC,CASSLAMLAGRISYEQYF
NA,TRBJ1-2,NA,TRBV6-5,TGTGCCAGCAGTTATGGAGGAGACTATGGCTACACCTTC,CASSYGGDYGYTF
TRBD1,TRBJ1-4,once,TRBV15,TGTGCCACCAGCAGCATTACGACAGGGGATGAAAAACTGTTTTTT,CATSSITTGDEKLFF
NA,TRBJ1-1,NA,TRBV6-5,TGTGCCAGCTGCCAGTTGTTGAACACTGAAGCTTTCTTT,CASCQLLNTEAFF
TRBD1,TRBJ1-4,NA,TRBV7-9,TGTGCCAGCAGCCCCCCGACGACAGGGACGTTTTATGAAAAACTGTTTTTT,CASSPPTTGTFYEKLFF
TRBD2,TRBJ2-1,NA,TRBV27,TGTGCCAGCAGTTTACTAGCGGGAGGGCCGGTCTATGAGCAGTTCTTC,CASSLLAGGPVYEQFF
NA,TRBJ1-6,NA,TRBV4-3,TGCGCCAGCAGCCAGAGAGAAAGAGGGGGTCCCAATTCACCCCTCCACTTT,CASSQRERGGPNSPLHF
NA,TRBJ1-5,NA,TRBV11-1,TGTGCCAGCAGCTTACGGGGAGGTCAGCCCCAGCATTTT,CASSLRGGQPQHF
NA,TRBJ2-7,once,TRBV18,TGTGCCAGCTCACCGGGGCGAACAACCTACGAGCAGTACTTC,CASSPGRTTYEQYF
NA,TRBJ1-2,few,TRBV7-2,TGTGCCAGCAGCTTAGTTTTAGGGGCGGGAAACTATGGCTACACCTTC,CASSLVLGAGNYGYTF
TRBD2,TRBJ2-1,NA,TRBV7-9,TGTGTAACCCATCCCCGGGGGGGCGCGTACAATGAGCAGTTCTTC,CVTHPRGGAYNEQFF
TRBD1,TRBJ1-1,once,TRBV5-4,TGTGCCAGCAGCTGGACAGGGGGTATAACTGAAGCTTTCTTT,CASSWTGGITEAFF
TRBD1,TRBJ1-4,NA,TRBV7-7,TGTGCCAGCAGCCCCCGACAGGGGCTTAATGAAAAACTGTTTTTT,CASSPRQGLNEKLFF
TRBD2,TRBJ2-7,NA,TRBV5-1,TGCGCCAGCAGCCTAAAAACCAAACTAGCGGGAGGAACCTACGAGCAGTACTTC,CASSLKTKLAGGTYEQYF
NA,TRBJ1-5,once,TRBV19,TGTGCCAGTAGTTGGACGGGGGAGCAGCCCCAGCATTTT,CASSWTGEQPQHF
TRBD1,TRBJ2-7,NA,TRBV18,TGTGCCAGCTCACCGGACAGGGGCTCCTACGAGCAGTACTTC,CASSPDRGSYEQYF
TRBD1,TRBJ1-1,NA,TRBV4-2,TGTGCCAGCAGCCGCGGGACAGGGGGCTCTGGGACTGAAGCTTTCTTT,CASSRGTGGSGTEAFF
NA,TRBJ1-5,NA,TRBV27,TGTGCCAGCAGTTCCCGGACAGCCAATCAGCCCCAGCATTTT,CASSSRTANQPQHF
NA,TRBJ2-3,NA,TRBV2,TGTGCCAGCAGTGGGGATCCGGGAGACACGCAGTATTTT,CASSGDPGDTQYF
NA,TRBJ2-7,NA,TRBV27,TGTGCCAGCAGTTCCCCAGAGCGGGTGGCCTACGAGCAGTACTTC,CASSSPERVAYEQYF
NA,TRBJ2-5,once,TRBV28,TGTGCCAGCAGTATAGCGGAGCCCGAAGAGACCCAGTACTTC,CASSIAEPEETQYF
TRBD1,TRBJ2-7,NA,TRBV5-1,TGCGCCAGCAGCCCTCCCGGGACAGGGAGCGACGAGCAGTACTTC,CASSPPGTGSDEQYF
NA,TRBJ2-7,once,TRBV28,TGTGCCAGCAGCAATGAAGAGTACGAGCAGTACTTC,CASSNEEYEQYF
TRBD2,TRBJ2-3,NA,TRBV29-1,TGCAGCGTTGAACTAGCGGGGGGGCGATTGAGGACAGATACGCAGTATTTT,CSVELAGGRLRTDTQYF